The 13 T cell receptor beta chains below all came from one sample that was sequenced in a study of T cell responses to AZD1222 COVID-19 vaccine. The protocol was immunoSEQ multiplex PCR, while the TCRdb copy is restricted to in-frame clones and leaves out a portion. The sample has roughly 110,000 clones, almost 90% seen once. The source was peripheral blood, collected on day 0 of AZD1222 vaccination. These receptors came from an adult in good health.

CDR3 nucleotide sequence: TGTGCCAGCAGTGTTCTTGGGGTACCGCATGGCTACACCTTC. This codes for CASSVLGVPHGYTF. The chain combines TRBV2 with TRBJ1-2; D uncertain. There are 14 residues in the CDR3. CDR1 is SNHLY and CDR2 is FYNNEI in the germline V gene. V dropped 4 bases and J dropped 6 bases, with 15 bases sitting between them. The whole variable domain, remainder taken from reference TRBV2 and TRBJ1-2, is EPEVTQTPSHQVTQMGQEVILRCVPISNHLYFYWYRQILGQKVEFLVSFYNNEISEKSEIFDDQFSVERPDGSNFTLKIRSTKLEDSAMYFCASSVLGVPHGYTFGSGTRLTVV.

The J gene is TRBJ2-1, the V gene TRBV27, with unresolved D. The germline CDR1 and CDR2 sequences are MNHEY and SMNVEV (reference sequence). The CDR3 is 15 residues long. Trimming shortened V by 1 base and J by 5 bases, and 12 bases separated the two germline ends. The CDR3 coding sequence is TGTGCCAGCAGTTTATACGGACCAACCCACAATGAGCAGTTCTTC. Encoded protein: CASSLYGPTHNEQFF.

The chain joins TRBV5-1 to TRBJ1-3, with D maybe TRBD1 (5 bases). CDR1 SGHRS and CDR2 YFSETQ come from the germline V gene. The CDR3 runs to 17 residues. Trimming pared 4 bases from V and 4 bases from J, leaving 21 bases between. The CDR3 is CASSRSSGRISGNTIYF. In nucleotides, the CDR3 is TGCGCCAGCAGCCGATCTTCAGGGAGAATATCAGGAAACACCATATATTTT.

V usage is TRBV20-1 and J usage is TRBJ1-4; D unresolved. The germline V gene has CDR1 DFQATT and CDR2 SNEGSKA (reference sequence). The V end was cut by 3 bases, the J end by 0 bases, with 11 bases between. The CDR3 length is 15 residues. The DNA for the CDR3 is TGCAGTGCTAGTTTCCCATGGGCAACTAATGAAAAACTGTTTTTT. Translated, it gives CSASFPWATNEKLFF.

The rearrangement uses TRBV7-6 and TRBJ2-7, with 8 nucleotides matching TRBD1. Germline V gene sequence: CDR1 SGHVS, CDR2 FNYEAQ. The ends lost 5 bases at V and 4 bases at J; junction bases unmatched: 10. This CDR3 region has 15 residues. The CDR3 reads CASSAMTGVEYEQYF. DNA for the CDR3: TGTGCCAGCAGCGCAATGACAGGGGTTGAATACGAGCAGTACTTC.

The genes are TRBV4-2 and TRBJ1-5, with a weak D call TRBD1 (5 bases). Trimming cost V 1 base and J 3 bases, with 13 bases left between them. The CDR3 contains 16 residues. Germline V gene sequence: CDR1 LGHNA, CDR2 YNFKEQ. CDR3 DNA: TGTGCCAGCAGCCAAGTTGGGGCCCGCCTCAATCAGCCCCAGCATTTT. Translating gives CASSQVGARLNQPQHF.

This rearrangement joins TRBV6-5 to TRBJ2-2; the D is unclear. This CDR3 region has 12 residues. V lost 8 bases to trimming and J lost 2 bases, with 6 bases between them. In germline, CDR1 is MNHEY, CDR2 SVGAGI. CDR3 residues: CASGRNTGELFF. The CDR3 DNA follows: TGTGCCAGCGGGCGCAACACCGGGGAGCTGTTTTTT.

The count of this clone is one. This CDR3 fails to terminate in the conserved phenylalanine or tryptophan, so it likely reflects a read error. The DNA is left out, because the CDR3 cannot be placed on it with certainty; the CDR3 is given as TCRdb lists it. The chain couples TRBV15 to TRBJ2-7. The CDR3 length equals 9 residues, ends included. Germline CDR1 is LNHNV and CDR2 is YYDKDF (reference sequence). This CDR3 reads CATSREIIG.

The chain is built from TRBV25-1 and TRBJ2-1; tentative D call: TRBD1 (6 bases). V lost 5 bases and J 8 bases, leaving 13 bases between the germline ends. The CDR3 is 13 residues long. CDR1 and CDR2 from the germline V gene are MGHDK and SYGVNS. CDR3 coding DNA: TGTGCCAGCAGTAAGACAGGCGTTGATGAGCAGTTCTTC. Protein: CASSKTGVDEQFF.

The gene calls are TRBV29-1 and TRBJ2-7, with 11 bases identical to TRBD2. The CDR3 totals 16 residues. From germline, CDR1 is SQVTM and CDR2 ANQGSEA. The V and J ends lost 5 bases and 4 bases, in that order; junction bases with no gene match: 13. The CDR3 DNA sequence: TGCAGCGTTTTTTCCTCTACTAGCGGGAGAGATTACGAGCAGTACTTC. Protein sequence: CSVFSSTSGRDYEQYF.

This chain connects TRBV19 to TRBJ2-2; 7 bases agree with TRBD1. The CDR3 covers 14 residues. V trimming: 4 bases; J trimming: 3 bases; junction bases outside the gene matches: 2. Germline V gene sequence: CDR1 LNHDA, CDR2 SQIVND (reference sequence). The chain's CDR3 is CASSRQGDTGELFF. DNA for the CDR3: TGTGCCAGTAGTAGACAGGGTGACACCGGGGAGCTGTTTTTT.

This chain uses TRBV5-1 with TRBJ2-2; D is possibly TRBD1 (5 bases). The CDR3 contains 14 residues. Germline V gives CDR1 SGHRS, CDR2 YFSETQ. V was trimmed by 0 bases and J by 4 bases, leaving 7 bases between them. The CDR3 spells CASSLAQGTGELFF. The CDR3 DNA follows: TGCGCCAGCAGCTTGGCCCAGGGCACCGGGGAGCTGTTTTTT.

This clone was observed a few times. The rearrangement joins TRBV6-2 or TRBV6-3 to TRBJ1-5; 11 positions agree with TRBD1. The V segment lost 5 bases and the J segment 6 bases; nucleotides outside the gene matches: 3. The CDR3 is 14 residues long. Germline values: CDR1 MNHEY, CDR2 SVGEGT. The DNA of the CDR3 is TGTGCCAGCAGTCGGACAGGGGGCGGTCAGCCCCAGCATTTT. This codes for CASSRTGGGQPQHF.